These 16 T cell receptor beta chains were sequenced from one sample in a study of identical twins. From the 5' RACE reads, TCRdb called clonotypes with MiXCR, one entry per CDR3 protein. The repertoire has around 570,000 distinct CDR3 sequences, just under 10% of them found once; the top ten carry roughly 3%. The same data also went into a second study, on yellow fever vaccine responses in identical twins.

The source material was PBMCs. These receptors were collected from a woman aged 18-30 years in good health.

This clonotype was seen many times. V and J are TRBV12-3 or TRBV12-4 and TRBJ1-1; D remains ambiguous. The V gene lost 4 bases and the J gene lost 0 bases, with 9 bases spanning the gap. This CDR3 comprises 14 residues. CDR3 DNA sequence: TGTGCCAGCAGTTGGGGAGTAATGAACACTGAAGCTTTCTTT. Amino acids: CASSWGVMNTEAFF.

This clonotype was recorded a few times. The rearrangement joins TRBV20-1 to TRBJ2-1; a possible D gene is TRBD1 (6 bases). This CDR3 is built from 16 residues. Germline V gives CDR1 DFQATT, CDR2 SNEGSKA (reference sequence). Trimming took 8 bases from V and 3 from J, leaving 23 bases between them. The CDR3 sequence is CSTRPPRDRFYNEQFF. CDR3 DNA sequence: TGCAGTACCCGACCACCTAGAGACAGGTTCTACAATGAGCAGTTCTTC.

This clonotype occurred a few times. The V gene is TRBV20-1, the J gene TRBJ2-1, with 8 bases matching TRBD2. The V segment lost 4 bases and the J segment 6 bases; nucleotides outside the gene matches: 14. CDR3 length: 16 amino acids. Germline V CDR1 and CDR2: DFQATT, SNEGSKA (reference sequence). The CDR3 protein is CSAKPLAGFGVNEQFF. CDR3 sequence (DNA): TGCAGTGCTAAGCCTTTAGCGGGGTTCGGGGTCAATGAGCAGTTCTTC.

The genes are TRBV7-3 and TRBJ1-2; a weak D match, TRBD1 (5 bases). Germline CDR1 and CDR2: SGHTA and FQGTGA. Trimming removed 3 bases from V and 4 bases from J, with 9 bases in between. CDR3 length equals 13 residues. The CDR3 nucleotides are TGTGCCAGCAGCTTCTTCGACAGCTATGGCTACACCTTC. Protein: CASSFFDSYGYTF.

The chain couples TRBV5-1 to TRBJ2-3; D unclear. The CDR3 covers 13 residues. Germline values: CDR1 SGHRS, CDR2 YFSETQ. Trimming cost V 3 bases and J 10 bases, with 15 bases left between them. CDR3 DNA sequence: TGCGCCAGCAGCTCTTTAATACCTCCTGCGCAGTATTTT. Translation gives CASSSLIPPAQYF. Based on the CDR3 plus reference TRBV5-1 and TRBJ2-3, the full variable domain is KAGVTQTPRYLIKTRGQQVTLSCSPISGHRSVSWYQQTPGQGLQFLFEYFSETQRNKGNFPGRFSGRQFSNSRSEMNVSTLELGDSALYLCASSSLIPPAQYFGPGTRLTVL.

In its sample, this clonotype was seen a few times. This sequence joins TRBV20-1 and TRBJ2-1; 10 bases map to TRBD2. This CDR3 contains 12 residues. The junction had 2 bases not matched to a gene; V was cut back by 4 bases and J by 8 bases. Germline assignment: CDR1 DFQATT and CDR2 SNEGSKA (reference sequence). This CDR3 reads CSANLAGDEQFF. CDR3 bases: TGCAGTGCTAACCTAGCGGGGGATGAGCAGTTCTTC.

This clonotype has only a few counts. The chain has TRBV21-1 and TRBJ1-6; the D call of TRBD1 is as the table states it, not checked on the DNA. TRBV21-1 is a recognized pseudogene. This CDR3 spans 17 amino acids. CDR3 bases: TGTGCCAGCAGCAATCCCGGGACAGGGATTTATAATTCACCCCTCCACTTT. It translates to CASSNPGTGIYNSPLHF.

The table lists this clonotype with a count of one. V usage is TRBV28 and J usage is TRBJ2-2; perhaps TRBD2 as D (6 bases). The V and J ends lost 3 bases and 5 bases respectively, with 13 bases between them. The CDR3 sequence is 15 residues long. Germline V gene lookup returns CDR1 MDHEN and CDR2 SYDVKM. Here the CDR3 DNA reads TGTGCCAGCAGTTTTTATGGGGGGACGACCGGGGAGCTGTTTTTT. The encoded protein is CASSFYGGTTGELFF.

J is TRBJ2-7 and V is TRBV6-1; 8 nucleotides align to TRBD2. CDR3 length: 15 amino acids. The J segment lost 2 bases and the V segment lost 8 bases, leaving 11 bases of the junction unmatched. Germline CDR1 reads MNHNS; CDR2 reads SASEGT. The CDR3 nucleotides read TGTGCCAGCCTGAGGGTGGCGGGGGGCACCTACGAGCAGTACTTC. It encodes CASLRVAGGTYEQYF.

This sequence joins TRBV19 and TRBJ2-7, with 7 bases fitting TRBD2. With 8 bases clipped from V and 1 base from J, the junction kept 8 bases outside the gene matches. The CDR3 sequence is 14 residues long. Germline CDR1 reads LNHDA; CDR2 reads SQIVND (reference sequence). CDR3 protein: CASSWAGDSYEQYF. As DNA, the CDR3 is TGTGCCAGTTCTTGGGCGGGAGATTCCTACGAGCAGTACTTC.

The rearrangement uses TRBV5-1 and TRBJ1-1, with 9 bases matching TRBD1. The germline V gene has CDR1 SGHRS and CDR2 YFSETQ. V lost 1 base, J lost 6 bases, and 4 bases stayed unmatched. There are 14 residues in the CDR3. The CDR3 bases are TGCGCCAGCAGCTTGACAGGGGGCCTCCCTGAAGCTTTCTTT. This gives the protein CASSLTGGLPEAFF.

This clonotype was seen only a few times. The chain uses TRBV20-1 and TRBJ2-7, with D perhaps matching TRBD1 (5 bases). Germline loops: CDR1 DFQATT, CDR2 SNEGSKA (reference sequence). The CDR3 sequence is 13 residues long. Trimming removed 2 bases from V and 9 bases from J, with 17 bases in between. The CDR3 is CSARSDTLFGQYF. CDR3 DNA: TGCAGTGCTAGATCGGACACCCTATTCGGGCAGTACTTC.

There are a few counts of this clonotype. The gene calls are TRBV28 and TRBJ2-3; the match to TRBD1 covers 8 bases. With 5 bases clipped from V and 6 bases from J, the junction kept 13 bases outside the gene matches. Germline-derived CDR1 and CDR2 are MDHEN and SYDVKM. This CDR3 spans 16 amino acids. CDR3 DNA sequence: TGTGCCAGCAGTCATAGACAGGGGAGGATTGTTGATACGCAGTATTTT. This translates into CASSHRQGRIVDTQYF.

V is TRBV28 and J is TRBJ2-3; 10 bases match TRBD2. The CDR3 consists of 18 residues. Unmatched junction bases numbered 11, after V lost 2 bases and J lost 3 bases. The V gene's germline CDR1 is MDHEN and CDR2 SYDVKM. The CDR3 bases are TGTGCCAGCAGTTTAAAATACCGAGCGGGGGGGCAAACAGATACGCAGTATTTT. Its translation: CASSLKYRAGGQTDTQYF.

The chain is built from TRBV12-3 or TRBV12-4 and TRBJ2-3; D not resolved. V shed 6 bases and J shed 4 bases, with 8 bases lying between them. The CDR3 is made up of 12 amino acids. The CDR3 nucleotides read TGTGCCAGCAGCATCCAGGCAGATACGCAGTATTTT. Protein product: CASSIQADTQYF.

This clonotype was seen only a few times. This chain uses TRBV20-1 with TRBJ2-1; TRBD1 matches at 9 bases. With V trimmed by 4 bases and J by 7 bases, 5 bases remained unmatched. Germline V gives CDR1 DFQATT, CDR2 SNEGSKA (reference sequence). CDR3 length: 13 residues. CDR3 region: CSAIGTGWNEQFF. CDR3 bases: TGCAGTGCTATAGGGACAGGGTGGAATGAGCAGTTCTTC.